Listed below are T cell receptor beta chains from one sample, sequenced in a study of T cells after yellow fever vaccination. Each CDR3 protein is one row after TCRdb ran MiXCR on the 5' RACE reads. The sample shows over 120,000 distinct CDR3 sequences, roughly 6.7% of them seen only once. The source material was CD4+ T cells sorted from PBMCs, sampled 10 days after the yellow fever booster vaccination. The receptors derive from a man aged 25-45 years who received the YFV17D yellow fever vaccine. Both conserved end residues are part of each CDR3. The size entry is marked missing in some rows and otherwise reads once, few, many or a size class.

abundance	j_gene	v_gene	CDR3aa
many	TRBJ2-7	TRBV29-1	CSVELSQGTYEQYF
many	TRBJ2-1	TRBV12-3/TRBV12-4	CASSSRTPGLRANEQFF
many	TRBJ2-6	TRBV6-2/TRBV6-3	CASSYTGSGANVLTF
many	TRBJ2-1	TRBV12-3/TRBV12-4	CASSPRTSGSNEQFF
many	TRBJ2-2	TRBV7-9	CASSLEAGVAGELFF
many	TRBJ1-5	TRBV27	CASSRDRGQPQHF
NA	TRBJ2-2	TRBV3-1	CASRRRPTCGELFF
many	TRBJ2-7	TRBV20-1	CSARHGRGNYEQYF
many	TRBJ2-5	TRBV7-2	CASGGSVQETQYF
NA	TRBJ2-1	TRBV19	CASSVSGTPYNEQFF
NA	TRBJ2-7	TRBV20-1	CSATRDTSYEQYF
few	TRBJ1-6	TRBV10-3	CAISESYVVGDSPLHF